This is a list of T cell receptor beta chains from one sample in a study of blood T cell repertoires in COVID-19. Only in-frame clones appear in the TCRdb table, and some are missing; sequencing was by immunoSEQ multiplex PCR. The sample consists of roughly 88,000 clones, around 85% of them appearing once. Sample: peripheral blood. Receptors originate from a woman aged 80 or over with active or convalescent COVID-19. Each CDR3 is given with its conserved first and last residue. A D gene is named only where the DNA matches it firmly. Expanded clones are given a class, and other clones once, few, many or no size at all.

cdr3_aa: CASSGRQGDYGYTF
cdr3_nt: TGTGCCAGCAGCGGACGACAGGGAGACTATGGCTACACCTTC
v_call: TRBV5-4
clone_size: once
j_call: TRBJ1-2
d_call: TRBD1

cdr3_aa: CASSKLPDTQYF
cdr3_nt: TGTGCCAGCAGCAAGCTACCAGATACGCAGTATTTT
v_call: TRBV7-9
clone_size: -
j_call: TRBJ2-3
d_call: -

cdr3_aa: CASRWNSGTLTGPQHF
cdr3_nt: TGTGCCAGCAGATGGAACAGCGGCACCCTCACGGGGCCCCAGCATTTT
v_call: TRBV7-2
clone_size: -
j_call: TRBJ1-5
d_call: -

cdr3_aa: CAWRTSGDTQYF
cdr3_nt: TGTGCCTGGAGGACTAGCGGGGATACGCAGTATTTT
v_call: TRBV30
clone_size: -
j_call: TRBJ2-3
d_call: TRBD2

cdr3_aa: CASSPPSGLYEQYF
cdr3_nt: TGTGCCAGCAGCCCACCTAGCGGGCTCTACGAGCAGTACTTC
v_call: TRBV7-2
clone_size: -
j_call: TRBJ2-7
d_call: TRBD2

cdr3_aa: CASSIVRGRMNTEAFF
cdr3_nt: TGTGCCAGCAGTATCGTGAGGGGGCGCATGAACACTGAAGCTTTCTTT
v_call: TRBV28
clone_size: -
j_call: TRBJ1-1
d_call: TRBD1

cdr3_aa: CASSLVAGDTQYF
cdr3_nt: TGTGCCAGCAGCTTGGTGGCTGGAGATACGCAGTATTTT
v_call: TRBV5-6
clone_size: -
j_call: TRBJ2-3
d_call: -

cdr3_aa: CASSYPTTGRNQPQHF
cdr3_nt: TGTGCCAGCAGTTACCCCACGACAGGGCGCAATCAGCCCCAGCATTTT
v_call: TRBV6-2/TRBV6-3
clone_size: -
j_call: TRBJ1-5
d_call: TRBD1

cdr3_aa: CASSESGRGQGDTQYF
cdr3_nt: TGTGCCAGCAGTGAATCTGGCAGGGGGCAGGGAGATACGCAGTATTTT
v_call: TRBV25-1
clone_size: -
j_call: TRBJ2-3
d_call: TRBD1

cdr3_aa: CASSTTSGISYNEQFF
cdr3_nt: TGTGCCAGCAGCACGACTAGCGGAATTTCCTACAATGAGCAGTTCTTC
v_call: TRBV5-8
clone_size: -
j_call: TRBJ2-1
d_call: TRBD2

cdr3_aa: CASSTGQQETQYF
cdr3_nt: TGTGCCAGCAGTACGGGACAGCAAGAGACCCAGTACTTC
v_call: TRBV28
clone_size: -
j_call: TRBJ2-5
d_call: TRBD1

cdr3_aa: CATSREDLNGGKLFF
cdr3_nt: TGTGCCACCAGCAGAGAGGACTTAAACGGGGGAAAACTGTTTTTT
v_call: TRBV15
clone_size: -
j_call: TRBJ1-4
d_call: -

cdr3_aa: CASSERHLEGYTF
cdr3_nt: TGTGCCAGCAGTGAAAGACACCTTGAAGGCTACACCTTC
v_call: TRBV2
clone_size: -
j_call: TRBJ1-2
d_call: -

cdr3_aa: CASSISLQETQYF
cdr3_nt: TGTGCCAGTAGTATAAGCTTACAAGAGACCCAGTACTTC
v_call: TRBV19
clone_size: -
j_call: TRBJ2-5
d_call: -

cdr3_aa: CASSWGQGWGANVLTF
cdr3_nt: TGTGCCAGCAGCTGGGGGCAGGGCTGGGGGGCCAACGTCCTGACTTTC
v_call: TRBV13
clone_size: -
j_call: TRBJ2-6
d_call: -

cdr3_aa: CASSWGQEEIQYF
cdr3_nt: TGTGCCAGCAGTTGGGGACAGGAGGAGATCCAGTACTTC
v_call: TRBV12-3/TRBV12-4
clone_size: -
j_call: TRBJ2-5
d_call: TRBD1

cdr3_aa: CASSPAQAGYEQYF
cdr3_nt: TGTGCCAGTAGTCCAGCACAGGCAGGCTACGAGCAGTACTTC
v_call: TRBV19
clone_size: -
j_call: TRBJ2-7
d_call: -

cdr3_aa: CASSLAAGLGRGEQFF
cdr3_nt: TGCGCCAGCAGCTTGGCCGCCGGACTAGGGCGGGGTGAGCAGTTCTTC
v_call: TRBV5-1
clone_size: -
j_call: TRBJ2-1
d_call: TRBD2

cdr3_aa: CASSPGTGILAGVNEQFF
cdr3_nt: TGCGCCAGCAGCCCCGGGACAGGGATTCTAGCGGGAGTAAATGAGCAGTTCTTC
v_call: TRBV4-1
clone_size: -
j_call: TRBJ2-1
d_call: -

cdr3_aa: CASSLGTAAEQYF
cdr3_nt: TGTGCCAGCAGCTTGGGGACAGCCGCCGAGCAGTACTTC
v_call: TRBV7-2
clone_size: -
j_call: TRBJ2-7
d_call: TRBD1

cdr3_aa: CASSLFGTGFNEQFF
cdr3_nt: TGTGCCAGCAGCTTGTTTGGGACAGGGTTCAATGAGCAGTTCTTC
v_call: TRBV5-5
clone_size: -
j_call: TRBJ2-1
d_call: TRBD1

cdr3_aa: CASSETRDRASIWETQYF
cdr3_nt: TGTGCCAGCAGTGAGACGAGGGACAGGGCCTCCATCTGGGAGACCCAGTACTTC
v_call: TRBV6-1
clone_size: -
j_call: TRBJ2-5
d_call: TRBD1

cdr3_aa: CASSLGTGGYSNEQYF
cdr3_nt: TGTGCCAGCAGCTTAGGAACAGGGGGCTATTCCAACGAGCAGTACTTC
v_call: TRBV7-9
clone_size: once
j_call: TRBJ2-7
d_call: TRBD1

cdr3_aa: CASSLEGAGANVLTF
cdr3_nt: TGTGCCAGCAGCCTTGAGGGGGCTGGGGCCAACGTCCTGACTTTC
v_call: TRBV7-3
clone_size: -
j_call: TRBJ2-6
d_call: -

cdr3_aa: CASSSTQMNTEAFF
cdr3_nt: TGTGCCAGCAGCTCCACTCAAATGAACACTGAAGCTTTCTTT
v_call: TRBV7-2
clone_size: -
j_call: TRBJ1-1
d_call: -

cdr3_aa: CASRQRSSTDTQYF
cdr3_nt: TGTGCCAGCCGGCAGCGGAGCAGCACAGATACGCAGTATTTT
v_call: TRBV28
clone_size: -
j_call: TRBJ2-3
d_call: -

cdr3_aa: CASSLLGQGPNTGELFF
cdr3_nt: TGTGCCAGCAGTTTACTGGGACAGGGGCCCAACACCGGGGAGCTGTTTTTT
v_call: TRBV28
clone_size: -
j_call: TRBJ2-2
d_call: TRBD1

cdr3_aa: CASSPQGHGSGTTYEQYF
cdr3_nt: TGTGCCAGCAGCCCACAGGGGCATGGCTCGGGGACGACCTACGAGCAGTACTTC
v_call: TRBV4-2
clone_size: -
j_call: TRBJ2-7
d_call: TRBD1

cdr3_aa: CASSFHANYGYTF
cdr3_nt: TGTGCCAGCAGTTTCCACGCTAACTACGGCTACACCTTC
v_call: TRBV12-3/TRBV12-4
clone_size: -
j_call: TRBJ1-2
d_call: -

cdr3_aa: CASSRGGSGNTIYF
cdr3_nt: TGTGCCAGTAGTCGCGGGGGCTCTGGAAACACCATATATTTT
v_call: TRBV19
clone_size: -
j_call: TRBJ1-3
d_call: -

cdr3_aa: CASTGQTATNEKLFF
cdr3_nt: TGTGCCAGTACGGGACAGACTGCAACTAATGAAAAACTGTTTTTT
v_call: TRBV19
clone_size: -
j_call: TRBJ1-4
d_call: TRBD1

cdr3_aa: CASSLQGRTEAFF
cdr3_nt: TGTGCCAGCAGCCTACAGGGGCGCACTGAAGCTTTCTTT
v_call: TRBV3-1/TRBV3-2
clone_size: -
j_call: TRBJ1-1
d_call: TRBD1

cdr3_aa: CASRDPGTGFSYEQYF
cdr3_nt: TGTGCCAGCAGAGACCCCGGGACAGGTTTTTCCTACGAGCAGTACTTC
v_call: TRBV3-1/TRBV3-2
clone_size: -
j_call: TRBJ2-7
d_call: TRBD1

cdr3_aa: CASSEERQGLYEQYF
cdr3_nt: TGTGCCAGCAGTGAAGAACGTCAGGGACTTTACGAGCAGTACTTC
v_call: TRBV6-1
clone_size: -
j_call: TRBJ2-7
d_call: -

cdr3_aa: CASSAQGDTEAFF
cdr3_nt: TGCGCCAGCAGCGCTCAGGGGGACACTGAAGCTTTCTTT
v_call: TRBV5-1
clone_size: -
j_call: TRBJ1-1
d_call: TRBD1

cdr3_aa: CASSHDSAGGVNTEAFF
cdr3_nt: TGCGCCAGCAGTCATGACAGTGCCGGTGGGGTAAACACTGAAGCTTTCTTT
v_call: TRBV23-1
clone_size: few
j_call: TRBJ1-1
d_call: -

cdr3_aa: CAWSALEGAGANVLTF
cdr3_nt: TGTGCCTGGAGTGCCCTGGAAGGGGCTGGGGCCAACGTCCTGACTTTC
v_call: TRBV30
clone_size: -
j_call: TRBJ2-6
d_call: -

cdr3_aa: CASSPSIAGTSRNYGYTF
cdr3_nt: TGTGCCAGCTCACCATCAATCGCAGGCACTTCCCGTAACTATGGCTACACCTTC
v_call: TRBV18
clone_size: -
j_call: TRBJ1-2
d_call: -

cdr3_aa: CASSLLAGGPGVADTQYF
cdr3_nt: TGTGCCAGCAGCCTGCTAGCGGGGGGGCCTGGGGTCGCAGATACGCAGTATTTT
v_call: TRBV7-2
clone_size: once
j_call: TRBJ2-3
d_call: TRBD2

cdr3_aa: CASRIAGEETQYF
cdr3_nt: TGTGCCAGCAGGATAGCGGGAGAAGAGACCCAGTACTTC
v_call: TRBV6-5
clone_size: few
j_call: TRBJ2-5
d_call: TRBD2

cdr3_aa: CASSFWTGAGNTEAFF
cdr3_nt: TGTGCCAGCAGCTTCTGGACAGGGGCGGGGAACACTGAAGCTTTCTTT
v_call: TRBV5-4
clone_size: -
j_call: TRBJ1-1
d_call: TRBD1

cdr3_aa: CASSFGRDSPLHF
cdr3_nt: TGTGCCAGCAGCTTTGGCAGGGATTCACCCCTCCACTTT
v_call: TRBV7-9
clone_size: -
j_call: TRBJ1-6
d_call: -

cdr3_aa: CAWSSIPRGPNYGYTF
cdr3_nt: TGTGCCTGGAGTTCCATCCCTAGGGGTCCAAACTATGGCTACACCTTC
v_call: TRBV30
clone_size: -
j_call: TRBJ1-2
d_call: -

cdr3_aa: CASSELGGYSGNTIYF
cdr3_nt: TGTGCCAGCAGTGAACTAGGGGGATACTCTGGAAACACCATATATTTT
v_call: TRBV2
clone_size: -
j_call: TRBJ1-3
d_call: -

cdr3_aa: CASSPGIAGSQETQYF
cdr3_nt: TGTGCTAGCAGCCCCGGGATAGCGGGGTCACAAGAGACCCAGTACTTC
v_call: TRBV7-7
clone_size: many
j_call: TRBJ2-5
d_call: TRBD2

cdr3_aa: CASSPGTLNTGELFF
cdr3_nt: TGTGCCAGCAGCCCCGGGACTCTGAACACCGGGGAGCTGTTTTTT
v_call: TRBV11-2
clone_size: -
j_call: TRBJ2-2
d_call: -

cdr3_aa: CASSPRQGMNTEAFF
cdr3_nt: TGTGCCAGCAGCCCAAGACAGGGCATGAACACTGAAGCTTTCTTT
v_call: TRBV7-2
clone_size: once
j_call: TRBJ1-1
d_call: TRBD1

cdr3_aa: CASSVGTGAGKLFF
cdr3_nt: TGTGCCAGCAGCGTAGGAACAGGGGCGGGAAAACTGTTTTTT
v_call: TRBV9
clone_size: -
j_call: TRBJ1-4
d_call: TRBD1

cdr3_aa: CASSQDRRVGKNIQYF
cdr3_nt: TGCGCCAGCAGCCAAGATAGGAGGGTCGGCAAAAACATTCAGTACTTC
v_call: TRBV4-3
clone_size: -
j_call: TRBJ2-4
d_call: -

cdr3_aa: CASSGLAGVETQYF
cdr3_nt: TGTGCCAGCAGCGGATTAGCGGGAGTGGAGACCCAGTACTTC
v_call: TRBV9
clone_size: once
j_call: TRBJ2-5
d_call: TRBD2